This TCR beta chain was captured in a study of blood T cells in healthy people across ages. Study outcomes and limitations: More naive CD4+ cells and higher diversity were found in long-lived than in aged donors.

Between the trimmed V and J ends, which lost 3 bases and 5 bases, there was a span of 13 bases. Germline CDR1 reads SGHTA; CDR2 reads FQGNSA. The CDR3 sequence is 14 residues long. A second PCR of roughly 7 to 11 cycles used a sample-barcoded 5' primer and a J-beta primer mix. There were at least 3 million CDR3-containing paired-end reads obtained from each sample. TCRdb itself ran the 5' RACE reads through MiXCR, one entry per CDR3 protein. Of approximately 800,000 distinct CDR3 sequences in the sample, 56% were seen once. Concerning this clonotype itself: Its antigen is unidentified.

Each individual donor underwent a draw of roughly 10 milliliters of peripheral blood. The material sequenced was blood. The clonotype originates from a man aged 35-49 years in good health. This sequence joins TRBV7-2 and TRBJ2-5, with D perhaps matching TRBD2 (6 bases). The CDR3 nucleotides are TGTGCCAGCAGCTTGGCGCCGGGGAGGGAGACCCAGTACTTC. This codes for CASSLAPGRETQYF. The variable domain in full, with the rest retrieved from reference TRBV7-2 and TRBJ2-5, is GAGVSQSPSNKVTEKGKDVELRCDPISGHTALYWYRQSLGQGLEFLIYFQGNSAPDKSGLPSDRFSAERTGGSVSTLTIQRTQQEDSAVYLCASSLAPGRETQYFGPGTRLLVL.